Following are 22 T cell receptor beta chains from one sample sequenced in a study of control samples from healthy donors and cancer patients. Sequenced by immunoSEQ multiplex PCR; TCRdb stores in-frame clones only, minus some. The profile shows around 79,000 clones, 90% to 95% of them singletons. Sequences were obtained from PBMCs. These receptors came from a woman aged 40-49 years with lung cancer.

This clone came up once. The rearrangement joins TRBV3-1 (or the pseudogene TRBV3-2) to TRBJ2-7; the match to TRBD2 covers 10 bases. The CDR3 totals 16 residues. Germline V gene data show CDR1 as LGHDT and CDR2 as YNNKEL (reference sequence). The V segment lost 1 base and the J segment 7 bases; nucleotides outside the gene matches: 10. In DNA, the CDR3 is TGTGCCAGCAGCCAAGTTCCAGCGGGGGGGCCGGGTGAGCAGTACTTC. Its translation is CASSQVPAGGPGEQYF.

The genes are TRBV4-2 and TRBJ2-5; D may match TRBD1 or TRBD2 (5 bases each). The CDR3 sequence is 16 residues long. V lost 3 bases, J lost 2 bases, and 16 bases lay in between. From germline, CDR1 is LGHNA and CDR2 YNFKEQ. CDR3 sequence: CASSQGSGTRQETQYF. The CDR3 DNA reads TGTGCCAGCAGCCAGGGGTCCGGGACGAGGCAAGAGACCCAGTACTTC.

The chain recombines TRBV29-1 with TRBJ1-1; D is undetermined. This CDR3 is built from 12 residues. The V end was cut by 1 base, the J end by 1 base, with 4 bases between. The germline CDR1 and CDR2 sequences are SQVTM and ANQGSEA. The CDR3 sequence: CSVEGRNTEAFF. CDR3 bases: TGCAGCGTTGAAGGCAGGAACACTGAAGCTTTCTTT.

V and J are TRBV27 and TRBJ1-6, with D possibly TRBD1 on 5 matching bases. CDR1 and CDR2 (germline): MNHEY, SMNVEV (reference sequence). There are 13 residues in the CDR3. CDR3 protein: CASRGFPNSPLHF. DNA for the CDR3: TGTGCGTCCCGGGGGTTTCCTAATTCACCCCTCCACTTT.

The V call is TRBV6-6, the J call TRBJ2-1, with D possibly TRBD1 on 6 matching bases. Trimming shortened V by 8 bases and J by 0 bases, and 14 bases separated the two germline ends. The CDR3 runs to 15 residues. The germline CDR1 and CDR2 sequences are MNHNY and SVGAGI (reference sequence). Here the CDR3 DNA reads TGTGCCAGCTTACGGGACACAAGCTCCTACAATGAGCAGTTCTTC. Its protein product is CASLRDTSSYNEQFF.

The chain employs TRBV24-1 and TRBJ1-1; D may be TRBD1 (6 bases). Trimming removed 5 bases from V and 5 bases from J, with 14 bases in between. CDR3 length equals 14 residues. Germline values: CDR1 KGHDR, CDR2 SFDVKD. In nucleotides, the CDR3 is TGTGCCACCAGTGGTGCGGCAGGGGAGACTGAAGCTTTCTTT. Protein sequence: CATSGAAGETEAFF.

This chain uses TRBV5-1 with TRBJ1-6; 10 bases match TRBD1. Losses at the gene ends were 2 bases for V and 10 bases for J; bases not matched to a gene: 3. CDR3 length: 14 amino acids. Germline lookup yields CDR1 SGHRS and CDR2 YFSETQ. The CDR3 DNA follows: TGCGCCAGCAGCTTTGAGGGACAGGGGTCACCCCTCCACTTT. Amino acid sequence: CASSFEGQGSPLHF.

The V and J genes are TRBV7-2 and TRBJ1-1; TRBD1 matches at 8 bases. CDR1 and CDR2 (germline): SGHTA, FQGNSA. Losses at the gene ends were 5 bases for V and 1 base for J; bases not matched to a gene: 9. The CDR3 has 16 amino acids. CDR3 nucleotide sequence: TGTGCCAGCAGCCCTCGGACAGGGAGGGGGAACACTGAAGCTTTCTTT. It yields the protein CASSPRTGRGNTEAFF.

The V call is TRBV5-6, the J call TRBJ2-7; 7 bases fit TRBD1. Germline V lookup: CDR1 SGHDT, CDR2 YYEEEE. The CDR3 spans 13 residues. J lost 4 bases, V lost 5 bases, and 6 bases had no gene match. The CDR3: CASSRGGGYEQYF. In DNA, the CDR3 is TGTGCCAGCAGTCGAGGGGGCGGGTACGAGCAGTACTTC.

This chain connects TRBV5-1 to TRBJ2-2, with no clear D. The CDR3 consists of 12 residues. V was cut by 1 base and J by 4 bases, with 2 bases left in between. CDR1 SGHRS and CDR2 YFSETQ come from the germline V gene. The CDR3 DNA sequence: TGCGCCAGCAGCTTGATCACCGGGGAGCTGTTTTTT. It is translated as CASSLITGELFF.

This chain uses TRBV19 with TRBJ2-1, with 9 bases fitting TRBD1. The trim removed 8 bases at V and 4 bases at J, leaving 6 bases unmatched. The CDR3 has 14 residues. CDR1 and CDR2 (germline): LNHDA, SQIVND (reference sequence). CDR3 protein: CASAGQGIYNEQFF. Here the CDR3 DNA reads TGTGCCAGTGCTGGACAGGGGATTTACAATGAGCAGTTCTTC.

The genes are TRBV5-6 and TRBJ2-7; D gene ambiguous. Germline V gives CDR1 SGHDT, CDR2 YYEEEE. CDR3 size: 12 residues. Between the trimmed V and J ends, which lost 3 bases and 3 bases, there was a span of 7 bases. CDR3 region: CASSSWDYEQYF. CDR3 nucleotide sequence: TGTGCCAGCAGCTCCTGGGACTACGAGCAGTACTTC.

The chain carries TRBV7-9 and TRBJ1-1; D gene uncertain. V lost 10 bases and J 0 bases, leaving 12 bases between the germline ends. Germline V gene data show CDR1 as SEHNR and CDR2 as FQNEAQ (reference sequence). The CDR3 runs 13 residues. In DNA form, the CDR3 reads TGTGCCACCCAAGGAGGGCTGAACACTGAAGCTTTCTTT. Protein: CATQGGLNTEAFF.

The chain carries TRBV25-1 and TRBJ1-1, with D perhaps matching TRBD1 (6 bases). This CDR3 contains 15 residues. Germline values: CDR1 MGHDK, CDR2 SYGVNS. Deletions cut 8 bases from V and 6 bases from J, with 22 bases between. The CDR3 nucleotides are TGTGCCAGCGTCTTAGGGGGAAGGGAGGGGGCTGAAGCTTTCTTT. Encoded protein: CASVLGGREGAEAFF. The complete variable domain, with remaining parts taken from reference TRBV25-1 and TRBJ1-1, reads EADIYQTPRYLVIGTGKKITLECSQTMGHDKMYWYQQDPGMELHLIHYSYGVNSTEKGDLSSESTVSRIRTEHFPLTLESARPSHTSQYLCASVLGGREGAEAFFGQGTRLTVV.

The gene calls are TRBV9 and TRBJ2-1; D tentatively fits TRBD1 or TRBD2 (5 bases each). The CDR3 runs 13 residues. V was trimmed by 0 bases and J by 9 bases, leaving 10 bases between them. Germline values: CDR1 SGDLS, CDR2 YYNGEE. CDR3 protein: CASSVAGAGEQFF. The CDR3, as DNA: TGTGCCAGCAGCGTAGCTGGGGCGGGTGAGCAGTTCTTC.

In DNA, the CDR3 is TGTGCCAGCAGTTTTGGCAGAAACATGAACACTGAAGCTTTCTTT. This codes for CASSFGRNMNTEAFF. The gene calls are TRBV27 and TRBJ1-1; D is unresolved. This CDR3 contains 15 residues. Germline V gives CDR1 MNHEY, CDR2 SMNVEV (reference sequence). Between the trimmed V and J ends, which lost 3 bases and 0 bases, there was a span of 11 bases.

CDR3 in amino acids: CASSLEGARNQPQHF. The DNA of the CDR3 is TGTGCCAGCAGTTTGGAGGGGGCGCGCAATCAGCCCCAGCATTTT. The chain is built from TRBV27 and TRBJ1-5; 7 nucleotides line up with TRBD1. Germline V gene data show CDR1 as MNHEY and CDR2 as SMNVEV (reference sequence). V lost 3 bases and J lost 2; bases outside the gene matches: 4. The CDR3 totals 15 residues.

CDR3 residues: CASSHPSEGTDTQYF. The DNA of the CDR3 is TGTGCCAGCAGCCACCCCTCTGAGGGCACAGATACGCAGTATTTT. The genes are TRBV3-1 (or the pseudogene TRBV3-2) and TRBJ2-3; no clear D. Germline CDR1 reads LGHDT; CDR2 reads YNNKEL (reference sequence). Trimming cost V 3 bases and J 1 base, with 11 bases left between them. The CDR3 loop spans 15 amino acids.

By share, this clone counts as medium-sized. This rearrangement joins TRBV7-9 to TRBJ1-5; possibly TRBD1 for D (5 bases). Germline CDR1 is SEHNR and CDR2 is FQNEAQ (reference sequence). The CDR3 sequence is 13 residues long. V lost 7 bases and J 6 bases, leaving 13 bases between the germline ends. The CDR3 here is CASTLGGSQPQHF. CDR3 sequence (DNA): TGTGCCAGCACCCTGGGGGGGAGTCAGCCCCAGCATTTT.

Here the CDR3 reads CASSTDRVPSPLHF. The DNA for the CDR3 is TGTGCCAGTAGTACTGACAGGGTTCCTTCACCCCTCCACTTT. The chain is built from TRBV19 and TRBJ1-6; 7 bases agree with TRBD1. Trimming took 4 bases from V and 9 from J; bases not matched to a gene: 6. The CDR3 has 14 amino acids. CDR1 and CDR2 from the germline V gene are LNHDA and SQIVND (reference sequence).

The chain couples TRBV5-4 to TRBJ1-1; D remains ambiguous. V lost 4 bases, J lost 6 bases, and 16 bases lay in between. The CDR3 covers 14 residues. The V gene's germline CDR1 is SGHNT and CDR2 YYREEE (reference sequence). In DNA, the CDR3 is TGTGCCAGCAGCCGGGAGGGATGGGGAGCTGAAGCTTTCTTT. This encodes CASSREGWGAEAFF.

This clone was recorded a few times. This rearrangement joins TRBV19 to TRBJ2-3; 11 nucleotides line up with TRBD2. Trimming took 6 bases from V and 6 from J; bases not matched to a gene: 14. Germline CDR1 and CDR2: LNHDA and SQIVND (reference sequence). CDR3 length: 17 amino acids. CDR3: CASRELAGALAADTQYF. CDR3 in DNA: TGTGCCAGTAGGGAACTAGCGGGGGCCCTGGCAGCGGATACGCAGTATTTT. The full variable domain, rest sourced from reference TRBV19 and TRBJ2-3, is DGGITQSPKYLFRKEGQNVTLSCEQNLNHDAMYWYRQDPGQGLRLIYYSQIVNDFQKGDIAEGYSVSREKKESFPLTVTSAQKNPTAFYLCASRELAGALAADTQYFGPGTRLTVL.